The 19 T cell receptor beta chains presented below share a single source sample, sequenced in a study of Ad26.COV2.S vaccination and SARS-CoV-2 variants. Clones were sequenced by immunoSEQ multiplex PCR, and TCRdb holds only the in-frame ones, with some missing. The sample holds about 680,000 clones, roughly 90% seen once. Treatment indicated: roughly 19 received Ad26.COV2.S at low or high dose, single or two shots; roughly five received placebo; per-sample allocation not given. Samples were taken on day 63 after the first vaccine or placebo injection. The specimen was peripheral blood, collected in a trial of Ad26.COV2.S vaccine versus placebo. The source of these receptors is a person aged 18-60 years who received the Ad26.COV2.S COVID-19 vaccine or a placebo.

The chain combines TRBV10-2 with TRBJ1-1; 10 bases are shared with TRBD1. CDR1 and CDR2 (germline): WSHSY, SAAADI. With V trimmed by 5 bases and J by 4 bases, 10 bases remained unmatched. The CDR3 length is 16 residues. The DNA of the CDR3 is TGCGCCAGCAGTTCATCGGGACAGGGGATGGGCACTGAAGCTTTCTTT. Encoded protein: CASSSSGQGMGTEAFF.

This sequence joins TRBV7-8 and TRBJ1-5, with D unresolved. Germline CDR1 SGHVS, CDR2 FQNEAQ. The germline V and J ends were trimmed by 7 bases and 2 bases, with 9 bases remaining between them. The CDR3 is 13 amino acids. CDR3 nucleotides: TGTGCCAGCACCGAGAACGGCAATCAGCCCCAGCATTTT. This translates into CASTENGNQPQHF.

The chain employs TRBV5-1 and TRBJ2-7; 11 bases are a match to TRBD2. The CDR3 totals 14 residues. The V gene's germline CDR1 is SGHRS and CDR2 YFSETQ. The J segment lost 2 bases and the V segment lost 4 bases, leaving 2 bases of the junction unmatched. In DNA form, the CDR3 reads TGCGCCAGCAGCGAGACTAGCGGGACCTACGAGCAGTACTTC. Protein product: CASSETSGTYEQYF.

CDR3 in amino acids: CASSLAGEIYGYTF. DNA of the CDR3: TGTGCCAGCAGCTTGGCCGGGGAAATCTATGGCTACACCTTC. The chain links TRBV5-4 to TRBJ1-2; D gene unclear. Trimming pared 0 bases from V and 4 bases from J, leaving 10 bases between. Germline CDR1 and CDR2: SGHNT and YYREEE (reference sequence). The CDR3 loop spans 14 amino acids.

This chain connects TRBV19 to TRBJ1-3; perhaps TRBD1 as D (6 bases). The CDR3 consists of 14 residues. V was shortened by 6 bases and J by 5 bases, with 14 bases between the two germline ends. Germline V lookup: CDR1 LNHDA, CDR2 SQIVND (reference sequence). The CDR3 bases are TGTGCCAGTAGCTTTCAAGGGGGGAGAAACACCATATATTTT. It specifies CASSFQGGRNTIYF.

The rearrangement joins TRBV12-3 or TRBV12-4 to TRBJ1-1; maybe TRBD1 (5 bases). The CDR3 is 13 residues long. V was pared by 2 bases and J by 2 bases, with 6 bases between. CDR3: CASSLRTNTEAFF. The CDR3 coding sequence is TGTGCCAGCAGTTTACGGACAAACACTGAAGCTTTCTTT.

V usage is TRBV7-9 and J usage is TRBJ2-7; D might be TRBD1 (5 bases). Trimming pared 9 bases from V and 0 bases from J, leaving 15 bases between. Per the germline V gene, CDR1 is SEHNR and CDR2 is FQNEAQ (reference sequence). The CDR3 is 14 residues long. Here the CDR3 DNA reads TGTGCCAGTGTTCAGGGAATGAGCTCCTACGAGCAGTACTTC. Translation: CASVQGMSSYEQYF.

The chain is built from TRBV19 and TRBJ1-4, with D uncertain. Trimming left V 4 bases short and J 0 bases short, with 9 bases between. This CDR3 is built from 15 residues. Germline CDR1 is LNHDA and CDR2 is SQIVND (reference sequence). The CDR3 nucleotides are TGTGCCAGTAGTACCATCGTAGCAACTAATGAAAAACTGTTTTTT. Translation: CASSTIVATNEKLFF.

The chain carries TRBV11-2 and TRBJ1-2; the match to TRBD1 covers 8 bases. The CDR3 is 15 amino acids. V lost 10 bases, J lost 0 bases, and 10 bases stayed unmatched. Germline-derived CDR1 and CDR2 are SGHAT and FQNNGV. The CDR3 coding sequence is TGTGCCACAACAGCGGGGACAGGCGCTAACTATGGCTACACCTTC. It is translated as CATTAGTGANYGYTF.

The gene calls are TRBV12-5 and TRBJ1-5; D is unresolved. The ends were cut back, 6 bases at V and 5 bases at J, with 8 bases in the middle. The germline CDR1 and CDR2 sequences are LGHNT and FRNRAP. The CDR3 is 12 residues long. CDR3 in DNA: TGTGCTAGTGGGACTGATGATCAGCCCCAGCATTTT. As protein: CASGTDDQPQHF.

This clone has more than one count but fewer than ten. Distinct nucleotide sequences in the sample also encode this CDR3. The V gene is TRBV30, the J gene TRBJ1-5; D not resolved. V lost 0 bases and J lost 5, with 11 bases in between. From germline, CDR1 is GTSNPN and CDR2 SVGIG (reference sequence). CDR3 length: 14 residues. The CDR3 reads CAWSVLGVDQPQHF. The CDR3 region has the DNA TGTGCCTGGAGTGTACTAGGAGTCGATCAGCCCCAGCATTTT.

The CDR3 sequence is CAWSPRTSSLFNSPLHF. CDR3 nucleotide sequence: TGTGCCTGGAGTCCCCGGACATCGTCCTTGTTCAATTCACCCCTCCACTTT. The gene calls are TRBV30 and TRBJ1-6, with D possibly TRBD1 on 5 matching bases. V lost 2 bases, J lost 7 bases, and 21 bases lay in between. CDR3 size: 17 residues. The germline V gene encodes CDR1 GTSNPN and CDR2 SVGIG (reference sequence). The full variable domain, with the rest looked up from reference TRBV30 and TRBJ1-6, is SQTIHQWPATLVQPVGSPLSLECTVEGTSNPNLYWYRQAAGRGLQLLFYSVGIGQISSEVPQNLSASRPQDRQFILSSKKLLLSDSGFYLCAWSPRTSSLFNSPLHFGNGTRLTVT.

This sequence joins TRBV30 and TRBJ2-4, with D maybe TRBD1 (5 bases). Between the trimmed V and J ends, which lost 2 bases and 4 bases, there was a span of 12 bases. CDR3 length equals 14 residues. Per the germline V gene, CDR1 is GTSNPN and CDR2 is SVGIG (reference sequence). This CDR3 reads CAWSLGQGKNIQYF. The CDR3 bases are TGTGCCTGGAGTCTCGGGCAGGGTAAAAACATTCAGTACTTC.

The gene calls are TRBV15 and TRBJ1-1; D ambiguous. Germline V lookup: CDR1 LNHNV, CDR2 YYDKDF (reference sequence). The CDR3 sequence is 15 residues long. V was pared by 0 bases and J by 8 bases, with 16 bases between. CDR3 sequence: CATSRDQSWGEEAFF. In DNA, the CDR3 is TGTGCCACCAGCAGAGACCAGTCGTGGGGAGAGGAAGCTTTCTTT.

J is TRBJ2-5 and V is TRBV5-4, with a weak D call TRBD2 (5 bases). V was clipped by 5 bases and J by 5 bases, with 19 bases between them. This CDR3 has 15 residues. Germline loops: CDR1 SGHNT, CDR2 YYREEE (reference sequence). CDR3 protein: CASRSKQEVRETQYF. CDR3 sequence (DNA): TGTGCCAGCAGGAGCAAGCAGGAGGTGAGGGAGACCCAGTACTTC.

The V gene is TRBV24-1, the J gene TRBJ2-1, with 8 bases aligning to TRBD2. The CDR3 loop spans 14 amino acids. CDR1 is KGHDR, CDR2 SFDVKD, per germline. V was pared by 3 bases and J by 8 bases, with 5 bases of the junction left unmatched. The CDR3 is CATSDRTSSDEQFF. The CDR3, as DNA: TGTGCCACCAGTGATAGGACTAGCAGCGATGAGCAGTTCTTC.

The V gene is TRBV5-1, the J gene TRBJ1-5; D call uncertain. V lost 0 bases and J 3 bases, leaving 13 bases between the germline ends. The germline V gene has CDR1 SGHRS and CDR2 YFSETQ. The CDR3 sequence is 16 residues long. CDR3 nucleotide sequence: TGCGCCAGCAGCTTGGGTCCAGTGAGCTCCAATCAGCCCCAGCATTTT. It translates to CASSLGPVSSNQPQHF.

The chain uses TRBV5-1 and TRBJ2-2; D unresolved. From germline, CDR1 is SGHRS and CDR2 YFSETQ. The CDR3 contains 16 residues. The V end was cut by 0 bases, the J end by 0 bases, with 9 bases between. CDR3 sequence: CASSLAPDPNTGELFF. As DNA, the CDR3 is TGCGCCAGCAGCTTGGCTCCAGACCCGAACACCGGGGAGCTGTTTTTT.

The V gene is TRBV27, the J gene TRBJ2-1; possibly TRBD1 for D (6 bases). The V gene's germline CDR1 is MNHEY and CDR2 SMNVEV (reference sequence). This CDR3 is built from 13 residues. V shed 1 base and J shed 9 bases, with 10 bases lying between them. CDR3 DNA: TGTGCCAGCAGTTTATTGGGACATGGTGAGCAGTTCTTC. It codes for CASSLLGHGEQFF.